Presented here are 13 T cell receptor beta chains from one specimen sequenced in a study of blood T cell repertoires in COVID-19. Libraries were prepared by immunoSEQ multiplex PCR; TCRdb keeps only in-frame clonotypes and omits some of them. Of some 330,000 clones in the sample, around 90% were seen once. The sequenced material came from PBMCs or T cells enriched from blood (not recorded which). Receptors were obtained from a woman aged 25 to 45 who had recovered from COVID-19.

This chain uses TRBV6-5 with TRBJ2-7; weak D call: TRBD1 (8 bases). Between the trimmed V and J ends, which lost 1 base and 6 bases, there was a span of 13 bases. CDR1 and CDR2 (germline): MNHEY, SVGAGI. The CDR3 covers 14 residues. The DNA for the CDR3 is TGTGCCAGCAGTTACTACAGGGGGGGTCCCGAGCAGTACTTC. Translation: CASSYYRGGPEQYF.

The chain employs TRBV4-1 and TRBJ2-3; TRBD1 matches at 9 bases. Trimming cost V 4 bases and J 0 bases; bases outside gene matches: 2. This CDR3 is built from 15 residues. Germline values: CDR1 MGHRA, CDR2 YSYEKL. CDR3 sequence reads: CASSRGTGSTDTQYF. CDR3 nucleotide sequence: TGCGCCAGCAGCCGAGGGACAGGGAGCACAGATACGCAGTATTTT.

The chain uses TRBV2 and TRBJ2-2; D is ambiguous. V was trimmed by 5 bases and J by 6 bases, leaving 10 bases between them. This CDR3 is 13 amino acids long. Germline-derived CDR1 and CDR2 are SNHLY and FYNNEI. CDR3 bases: TGTGCCAGCAGTCTAAACCCCCCCGGGGAGCTGTTTTTT. This codes for CASSLNPPGELFF.

CDR3 region: CASSITRQGRNEQFF. In DNA, the CDR3 is TGTGCCAGCAGTATCACCAGACAGGGTCGGAATGAGCAGTTCTTC. The J gene is TRBJ2-1, the V gene TRBV28; 7 bases agree with TRBD1. This CDR3 is 15 amino acids long. Looked up from germline, CDR1 is MDHEN and CDR2 is SYDVKM. V shed 5 bases, J shed 7 bases, and the junction held 11 bases outside the gene matches.

The chain uses TRBV19 and TRBJ2-1; 16 nucleotides match TRBD2. Germline lookup yields CDR1 LNHDA and CDR2 SQIVND (reference sequence). J was trimmed by 5 bases and V by 5 bases; bases with no gene match: 12. The CDR3 is 19 residues long. The CDR3: CASSSPGTSGGAKDNEQFF. CDR3 in DNA: TGTGCCAGTAGTTCACCCGGGACTAGCGGGGGGGCGAAGGACAATGAGCAGTTCTTC.

This sequence joins TRBV2 and TRBJ1-5; 8 bases are a match to TRBD1. CDR1 and CDR2 from the germline V gene are SNHLY and FYNNEI. CDR3 size: 12 residues. With 8 bases clipped from V and 8 bases from J, the junction kept 5 bases outside the gene matches. The CDR3 sequence: CASSDRGEPQHF. In DNA form, the CDR3 reads TGTGCCAGCTCCGACAGGGGTGAGCCCCAGCATTTT.

The gene calls are TRBV3-1 (or the pseudogene TRBV3-2) and TRBJ1-6, with a weak D call TRBD1 (6 bases). V gave up 0 bases and J gave up 7 bases, with 16 bases separating them. The V gene's germline CDR1 is LGHDT and CDR2 YNNKEL (reference sequence). The CDR3 runs to 17 residues. The CDR3, as DNA: TGTGCCAGCAGCCAAGAAGGGGGGGCGCCTCAGAATTCACCCCTCCACTTT. The encoded protein is CASSQEGGAPQNSPLHF.

This chain links TRBV5-1 with TRBJ2-7; TRBD1 aligns across 8 bases. CDR1 SGHRS and CDR2 YFSETQ come from the germline V gene. V lost 4 bases and J lost 5; bases outside the gene matches: 11. The length of the CDR3 is 15 residues. CDR3 DNA: TGCGCCAGCAGCAGCGACAGGGGTGGTATCCACGAGCAGTACTTC. Amino acid sequence: CASSSDRGGIHEQYF.

The chain has TRBV7-2 and TRBJ2-1, with D tentatively TRBD2 (6 bases). Trimming shortened V by 3 bases and J by 7 bases, and 16 bases separated the two germline ends. The CDR3 spans 15 residues. From germline, CDR1 is SGHTA and CDR2 FQGNSA. The DNA of the CDR3 is TGTGCCAGCAGCTTTCTAGCCGGGAGCGGGAATGAGCAGTTCTTC. Encoded protein: CASSFLAGSGNEQFF.

The rearrangement joins TRBV3-1 (or the pseudogene TRBV3-2) to TRBJ1-5; unclear D gene. The CDR3 loop spans 13 amino acids. Germline assignment: CDR1 LGHDT and CDR2 YNNKEL (reference sequence). The ends were cut back, 2 bases at V and 3 bases at J, with 5 bases in the middle. CDR3 residues: CASSQSFNQPQHF. The CDR3 bases are TGTGCCAGCAGCCAAAGCTTCAATCAGCCCCAGCATTTT.

This rearrangement joins TRBV6-5 to TRBJ2-2; TRBD1 aligns across 9 bases. CDR3 length equals 14 residues. CDR1 MNHEY and CDR2 SVGAGI come from the germline V gene. V lost 11 bases and J lost 7; bases outside the gene matches: 11. CDR3 loop: CAGGVQGAVGELFF. The DNA for the CDR3 is TGTGCCGGAGGCGTACAGGGGGCGGTCGGGGAGCTGTTTTTT.

The chain has TRBV19 and TRBJ2-7; 8 nucleotides match TRBD2. CDR1 and CDR2 from the germline V gene are LNHDA and SQIVND (reference sequence). With 5 bases clipped from V and 3 bases from J, the junction kept 12 bases outside the gene matches. The CDR3 extends over 16 amino acids. The CDR3 bases are TGTGCCAGTAGTTCTTCGGGGGGGATCCCTCTCTACGAGCAGTACTTC. Its translation: CASSSSGGIPLYEQYF. Full variable domain (missing parts from reference TRBV19 and TRBJ2-7): DGGITQSPKYLFRKEGQNVTLSCEQNLNHDAMYWYRQDPGQGLRLIYYSQIVNDFQKGDIAEGYSVSREKKESFPLTVTSAQKNPTAFYLCASSSSGGIPLYEQYFGPGTRLTVT.

The J gene is TRBJ2-7, the V gene TRBV19; 10 bases fit TRBD1. After removal of 3 bases from V and 5 bases from J, the junction contained 4 bases not matched to a gene. CDR1 is LNHDA, CDR2 SQIVND, per germline (reference sequence). The CDR3 length is 14 residues. The CDR3 nucleotides read TGTGCCAGTAGTATTGGGGACAGGGGACACGAGCAGTACTTC. It codes for CASSIGDRGHEQYF.